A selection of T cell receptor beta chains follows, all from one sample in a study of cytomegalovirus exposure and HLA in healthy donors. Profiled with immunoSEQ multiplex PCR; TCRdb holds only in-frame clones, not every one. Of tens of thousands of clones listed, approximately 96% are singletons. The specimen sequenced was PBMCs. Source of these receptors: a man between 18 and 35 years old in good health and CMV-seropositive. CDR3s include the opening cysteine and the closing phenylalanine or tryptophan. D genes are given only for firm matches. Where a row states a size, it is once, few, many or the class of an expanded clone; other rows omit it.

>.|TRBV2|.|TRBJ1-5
CASRVTGLSPDQPQHF
TGTGCCAGCAGGGTAACAGGGTTATCCCCCGATCAGCCCCAGCATTTT
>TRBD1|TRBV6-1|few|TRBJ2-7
CASSDRGRTYRYEQYF
TGTGCCAGCAGTGACAGGGGGCGAACCTATAGGTACGAGCAGTACTTC
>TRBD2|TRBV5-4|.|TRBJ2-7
CASSSIERGGLEQYF
TGTGCCAGCAGCTCAATTGAGCGGGGGGGGCTCGAGCAGTACTTC
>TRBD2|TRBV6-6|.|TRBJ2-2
CASSPGTRYGELFF
TGTGCCAGCAGCCCCGGGACTAGATACGGGGAGCTGTTTTTT
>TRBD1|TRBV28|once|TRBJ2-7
CASSLWDRVYEQYF
TGTGCCAGCAGTTTATGGGACAGGGTATATGAGCAGTACTTC
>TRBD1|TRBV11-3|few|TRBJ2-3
CASSSGTGEADTQYF
TGTGCCAGCAGCTCAGGGACAGGGGAAGCAGATACGCAGTATTTT
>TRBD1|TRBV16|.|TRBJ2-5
CASSQSMGQLTGETQYF
TGTGCCAGCAGCCAATCTATGGGACAGCTGACGGGGGAGACCCAGTACTTC
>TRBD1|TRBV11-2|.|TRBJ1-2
CASSSTIQGTYGYTF
TGTGCCAGCAGCTCGACAATACAGGGGACCTATGGCTACACCTTC
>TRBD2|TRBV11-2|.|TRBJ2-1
CASSRASGGTYNEQFF
TGTGCCAGCAGCCGGGCTAGCGGGGGGACTTACAATGAGCAGTTCTTC
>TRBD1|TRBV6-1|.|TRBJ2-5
CASERQGVSETQYF
TGTGCCAGCGAGCGACAGGGGGTATCGGAGACCCAGTACTTC
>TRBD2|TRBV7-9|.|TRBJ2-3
CASSRAGGGTDTQYF
TGTGCCAGCAGCCGAGCGGGGGGCGGCACAGATACGCAGTATTTT
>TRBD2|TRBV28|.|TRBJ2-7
CASSYGGYEQYF
TGTGCCAGCAGTTACGGGGGGTACGAGCAGTACTTC
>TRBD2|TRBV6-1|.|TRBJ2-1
CASSEDSGGSNEQFF
TGTGCCAGCAGTGAAGACAGCGGGGGGTCAAATGAGCAGTTCTTC
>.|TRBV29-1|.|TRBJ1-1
CSVAGHSNTEAFF
TGCAGCGTGGCTGGGCATTCGAACACTGAAGCTTTCTTT
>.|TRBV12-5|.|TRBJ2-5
CASGPYAGFETQYF
TGTGCTAGTGGTCCATACGCGGGGTTTGAGACCCAGTACTTC
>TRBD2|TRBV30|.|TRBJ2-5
CAWRTSGNQETQYF
TGTGCCTGGAGGACTAGCGGGAATCAAGAGACCCAGTACTTC
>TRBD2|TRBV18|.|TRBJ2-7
CASSPAKQGEKAGGKYEQYF
TGTGCCAGCTCACCCGCTAAACAGGGGGAGAAAGCGGGAGGGAAGTACGAGCAGTACTTC
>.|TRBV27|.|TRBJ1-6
CASSLSFGGSYNSPLHF
TGTGCCAGCAGTTTATCGTTCGGGGGGAGTTATAATTCACCCCTCCACTTT
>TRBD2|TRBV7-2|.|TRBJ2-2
CASSLFGAGGPNTGELFF
TGTGCCAGCAGCTTATTCGGAGCGGGAGGGCCTAACACCGGGGAGCTGTTTTTT
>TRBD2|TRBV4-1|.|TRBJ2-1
CASSLLAGGPFGGNEQFF
TGCGCCAGCAGCCTACTAGCGGGAGGGCCCTTTGGTGGCAATGAGCAGTTCTTC
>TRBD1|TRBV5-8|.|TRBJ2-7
CASSSLDRAAYEQYF
TGTGCCAGCAGCTCCCTTGACAGGGCGGCCTACGAGCAGTACTTC
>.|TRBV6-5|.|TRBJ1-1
CASRAAGMNTEAFF
TGTGCCAGCCGGGCGGCGGGGATGAACACTGAAGCTTTCTTT
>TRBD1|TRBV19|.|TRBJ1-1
CASSIPDRMNTEAFF
TGTGCCAGTAGTATCCCGGACAGGATGAACACTGAAGCTTTCTTT
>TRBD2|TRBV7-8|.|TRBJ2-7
CASSTRTRLAGSSYEQYF
TGTGCCAGCAGCACTAGAACTCGACTAGCGGGCAGCTCCTACGAGCAGTACTTC
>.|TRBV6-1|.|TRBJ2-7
CASVPGEGEQYF
TGTGCCAGCGTACCAGGGGAAGGGGAGCAGTACTTC
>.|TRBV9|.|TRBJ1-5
CASSVAGSNQPQHF
TGTGCCAGCAGCGTAGCCGGTAGCAATCAGCCCCAGCATTTT
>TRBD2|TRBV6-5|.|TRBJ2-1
CASRREREGVNEQFF
TGTGCCAGCAGAAGGGAGCGGGAGGGGGTCAATGAGCAGTTCTTC
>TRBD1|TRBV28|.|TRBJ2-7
CASSSKGQGNVEQYF
TGTGCCAGCAGTTCCAAGGGACAGGGAAATGTCGAGCAGTACTTC
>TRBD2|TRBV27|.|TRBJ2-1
CASSLRGYYNEQFF
TGTGCCAGCAGTTTGCGGGGGTACTACAATGAGCAGTTCTTC
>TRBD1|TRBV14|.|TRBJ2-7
CASSQRQGRYYEQYF
TGTGCCAGCAGCCAACGACAGGGACGGTACTACGAGCAGTACTTC
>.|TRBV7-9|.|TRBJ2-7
CASSPAKDLAEQYF
TGTGCCAGCAGCCCGGCGAAAGACCTAGCCGAGCAGTACTTC
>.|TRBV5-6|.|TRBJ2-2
CASSSRGDLNTGELFF
TGTGCCAGCAGCTCCAGGGGGGACCTCAACACCGGGGAGCTGTTTTTT
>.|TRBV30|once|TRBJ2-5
CAWSVQGWGFEYF
TGTGCCTGGAGTGTACAGGGCTGGGGCTTTGAGTACTTC
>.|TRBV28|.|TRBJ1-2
CASSSPPQGYHGYTF
TGTGCCAGCAGTTCCCCTCCTCAGGGGTACCATGGCTACACCTTC
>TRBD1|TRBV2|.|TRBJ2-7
CASSLAGTGVAEQYF
TGTGCCAGCAGTCTCGCCGGGACAGGGGTTGCGGAGCAGTACTTC
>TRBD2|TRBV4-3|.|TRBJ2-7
CASSQVGAGVNEQYF
TGCGCCAGCAGCCAAGTCGGAGCGGGAGTTAACGAGCAGTACTTC
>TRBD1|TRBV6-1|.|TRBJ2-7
CASSPTGEGEQYF
TGTGCCAGCAGTCCGACAGGGGAAGGCGAGCAGTACTTC
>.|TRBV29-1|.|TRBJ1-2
CSVEVNSYSYGYTF
TGCAGCGTTGAAGTGAACAGTTATTCCTATGGCTACACCTTC
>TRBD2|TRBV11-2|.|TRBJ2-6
CASSLVSGGGANVLTF
TGTGCCAGCAGCTTAGTATCGGGAGGTGGGGCCAACGTCCTGACTTTC
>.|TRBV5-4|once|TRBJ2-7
CASSFKGVREQYF
TGTGCCAGCAGCTTTAAAGGGGTGAGGGAGCAGTACTTC
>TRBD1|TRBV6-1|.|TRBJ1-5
CASSERGQSSNQPQHF
TGTGCCAGCAGTGAAAGGGGACAGTCGAGCAATCAGCCCCAGCATTTT
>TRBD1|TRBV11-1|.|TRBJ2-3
CASSLKGAGDTQYF
TGTGCCAGCAGCTTAAAGGGGGCAGGAGATACGCAGTATTTT
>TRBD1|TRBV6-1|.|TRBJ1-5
CASIMATGGYQPQHF
TGTGCCAGCATCATGGCGACAGGGGGCTATCAGCCCCAGCATTTT
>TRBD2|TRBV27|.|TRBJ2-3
CASSRFGAGGPDTQYF
TGTGCCAGCAGTCGCTTTGGAGCGGGGGGGCCAGATACGCAGTATTTT
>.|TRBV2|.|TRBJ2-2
CASSRLGELFF
TGTGCCAGCTCCAGACTCGGGGAGCTGTTTTTT
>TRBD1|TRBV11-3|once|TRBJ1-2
CASSTSTGDGSNYGYTF
TGTGCCAGCAGCACCTCGACAGGGGACGGATCTAACTATGGCTACACCTTC